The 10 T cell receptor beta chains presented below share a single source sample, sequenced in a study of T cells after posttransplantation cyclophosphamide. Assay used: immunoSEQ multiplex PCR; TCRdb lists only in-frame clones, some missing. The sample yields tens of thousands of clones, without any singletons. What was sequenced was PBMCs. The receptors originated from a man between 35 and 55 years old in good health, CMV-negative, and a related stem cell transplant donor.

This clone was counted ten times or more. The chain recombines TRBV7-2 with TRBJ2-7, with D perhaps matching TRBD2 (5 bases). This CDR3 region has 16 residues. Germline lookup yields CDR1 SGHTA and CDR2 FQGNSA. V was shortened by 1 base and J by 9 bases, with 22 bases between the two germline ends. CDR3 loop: CASSLVGGGLATVQYF. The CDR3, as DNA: TGTGCCAGCAGCTTAGTAGGTGGTGGCCTAGCCACGGTGCAGTACTTC.

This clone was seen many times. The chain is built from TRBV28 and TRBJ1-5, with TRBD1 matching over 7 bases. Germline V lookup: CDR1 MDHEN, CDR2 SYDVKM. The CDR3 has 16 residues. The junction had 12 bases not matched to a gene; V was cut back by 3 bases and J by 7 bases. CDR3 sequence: CASSLRPGGQYQPQHF. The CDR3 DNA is TGTGCCAGCAGTTTGCGACCTGGGGGACAGTACCAGCCCCAGCATTTT.

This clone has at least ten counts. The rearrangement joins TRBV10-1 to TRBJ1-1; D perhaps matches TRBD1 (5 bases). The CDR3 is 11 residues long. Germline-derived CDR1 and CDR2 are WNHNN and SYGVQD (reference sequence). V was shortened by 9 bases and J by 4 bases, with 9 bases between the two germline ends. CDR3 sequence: CASSRGTEAFF. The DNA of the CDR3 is TGCGCCAGTTCTAGGGGCACTGAAGCTTTCTTT.

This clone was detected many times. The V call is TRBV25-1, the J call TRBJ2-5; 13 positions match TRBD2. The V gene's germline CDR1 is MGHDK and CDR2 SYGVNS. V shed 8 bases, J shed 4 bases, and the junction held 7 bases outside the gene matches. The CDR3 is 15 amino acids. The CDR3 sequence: CASSRTSGSRETQYF. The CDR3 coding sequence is TGTGCCAGCTCCAGGACTAGCGGGAGTAGAGAGACCCAGTACTTC.

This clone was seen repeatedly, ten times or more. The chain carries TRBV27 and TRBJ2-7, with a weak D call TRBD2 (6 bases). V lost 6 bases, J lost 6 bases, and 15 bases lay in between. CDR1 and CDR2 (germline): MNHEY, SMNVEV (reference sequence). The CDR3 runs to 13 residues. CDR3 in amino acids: CASRGLRGGEQYF. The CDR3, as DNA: TGTGCCAGCAGGGGACTTAGGGGAGGCGAGCAGTACTTC.

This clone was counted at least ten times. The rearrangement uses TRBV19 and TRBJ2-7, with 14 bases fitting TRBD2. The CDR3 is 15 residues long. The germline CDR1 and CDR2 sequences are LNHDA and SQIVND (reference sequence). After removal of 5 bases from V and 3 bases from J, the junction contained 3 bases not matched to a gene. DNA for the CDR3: TGTGCCAGTAGTTTCGGGACTAGCGGGGGCTACGAGCAGTACTTC. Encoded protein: CASSFGTSGGYEQYF.

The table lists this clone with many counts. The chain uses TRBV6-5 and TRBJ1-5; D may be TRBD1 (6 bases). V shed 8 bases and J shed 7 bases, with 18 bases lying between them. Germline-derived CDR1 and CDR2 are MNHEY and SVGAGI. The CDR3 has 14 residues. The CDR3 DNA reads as TGTGCCAGCGGAAGGGGGGGAACGACACAGCCCCAGCATTTT. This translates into CASGRGGTTQPQHF.

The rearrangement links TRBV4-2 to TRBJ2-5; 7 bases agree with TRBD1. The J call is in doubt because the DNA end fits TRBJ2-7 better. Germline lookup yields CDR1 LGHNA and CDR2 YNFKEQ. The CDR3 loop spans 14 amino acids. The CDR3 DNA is TGTGCCAGCAGCCAAGATGACAGGGTCTACGAGCAGTACTTC. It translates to CASSQDDRVYEQYF.

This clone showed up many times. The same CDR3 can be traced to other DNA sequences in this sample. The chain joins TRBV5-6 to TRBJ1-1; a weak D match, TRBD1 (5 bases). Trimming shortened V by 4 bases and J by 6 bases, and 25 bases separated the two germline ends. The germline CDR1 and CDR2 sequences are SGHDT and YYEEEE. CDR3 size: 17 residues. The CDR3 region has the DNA TGTGCCAGCAGCCCTATCGTCGGGGGATCTCGAGCGGCTGAAGCTTTCTTT. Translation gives CASSPIVGGSRAAEAFF.

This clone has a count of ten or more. The CDR3 is CASSSGAVHEQYF. The CDR3 nucleotides are TGTGCCAGCAGTTCAGGGGCTGTCCACGAGCAGTACTTC. The chain links TRBV6-6 to TRBJ2-7; a weak D match, TRBD1 (6 bases). V lost 4 bases to trimming and J lost 5 bases, with 12 bases between them. The germline V gene encodes CDR1 MNHNY and CDR2 SVGAGI (reference sequence). The CDR3 contains 13 residues.